These 11 T cell receptor beta chains were sequenced from one sample in a study of T-cell reconstitution after alpha-beta-depleted transplantation in children. Unique molecular identifiers were incorporated when the TCRbeta library was constructed. In TCRdb, the PCR reads were re-called with MiXCR into one record per CDR3 protein. The repertoire holds some 70,000 distinct CDR3 sequences, with over 4.5% as singletons. This sample comprised PBMCs, mostly from graft donor cells, obtained 180 days after TCRalphabeta/CD19-depleted stem cell transplant. The receptor set was obtained from a boy in the first two years of life who had a stem cell transplant for acute myeloid leukemia, so the T cells may come from the graft donor.

This clonotype was picked up many times. The rearrangement links TRBV6-5 to TRBJ2-1; D gene uncertain. This CDR3 has 14 amino acids. Trimming removed 2 bases at V and 5 bases at J, with 10 bases between. Germline values: CDR1 MNHEY, CDR2 SVGAGI. CDR3 coding DNA: TGTGCCAGCAGTTACACATGGGCCAACAATGAGCAGTTCTTC. This encodes CASSYTWANNEQFF.

Many counts were recorded for this clonotype. The chain links TRBV7-9 to TRBJ2-5, with 11 nucleotides matching TRBD2. With 5 bases clipped from V and 5 bases from J, the junction kept 7 bases outside the gene matches. This CDR3 has 15 amino acids. CDR1 SEHNR and CDR2 FQNEAQ come from the germline V gene (reference sequence). CDR3 region: CASSPGLADWETQYF. The CDR3 DNA sequence: TGTGCCAGCAGCCCGGGACTAGCGGATTGGGAGACCCAGTACTTC.

Many counts were recorded for this clonotype. The J gene is TRBJ2-3, the V gene TRBV4-3, with D uncertain. This CDR3 is 17 amino acids long. The V gene's germline CDR1 is LGHNA and CDR2 YSLEER. With 3 bases removed from V and 2 bases from J, the gap between germline ends came to 18 bases. The CDR3 loop reads CASSHTQYGLLTDTQYF. The CDR3 DNA is TGCGCCAGCAGCCACACCCAGTACGGGTTACTCACAGATACGCAGTATTTT.

This clonotype was seen repeatedly, ten times or more. This chain connects TRBV27 to TRBJ2-7; D gene ambiguous. Germline CDR1 is MNHEY and CDR2 is SMNVEV (reference sequence). Trimming pared 6 bases from V and 2 bases from J, leaving 14 bases between. There are 14 residues in the CDR3. This CDR3 is CASSPTGRPYEQYV. The CDR3 DNA reads as TGTGCCAGCAGCCCAACCGGCAGACCCTACGAGCAGTACGTC.

This clonotype was seen at least ten times. This rearrangement joins TRBV4-1 to TRBJ2-5; 8 bases are shared with TRBD1. CDR3 length: 15 amino acids. Looked up from germline, CDR1 is MGHRA and CDR2 is YSYEKL. V lost 1 base and J lost 5; bases outside the gene matches: 6. In nucleotides, the CDR3 is TGCGCCAGCAGCCAAGGGGCAGGGGGCTCGGAGACCCAGTACTTC. This gives the protein CASSQGAGGSETQYF.

This clonotype was observed many times. The rearrangement links TRBV6-2 or TRBV6-3 to TRBJ1-2; D is possibly TRBD1 (5 bases). In germline, CDR1 is MNHEY, CDR2 SVGEGT. The CDR3 has 14 residues. V gave up 2 bases and J gave up 5 bases, with 12 bases separating them. The CDR3 DNA reads TGTGCCAGCAGTTACGCAGCAGGGAGGTATGGCTACACCTTC. This sequence encodes CASSYAAGRYGYTF.

This clonotype appeared many times. This sequence joins TRBV25-1 and TRBJ1-2; 7 bases fit TRBD1. The J segment lost 4 bases and the V segment lost 5 bases, leaving 10 bases of the junction unmatched. Germline V gene data show CDR1 as MGHDK and CDR2 as SYGVNS. This CDR3 is 15 amino acids long. The chain's CDR3 is CASSTQGQRGYGYTF. DNA of the CDR3: TGTGCCAGCAGTACCCAGGGACAGCGAGGCTATGGCTACACCTTC.

This clonotype was seen ten or more times. V usage is TRBV4-3 and J usage is TRBJ1-5; D is possibly TRBD1 (6 bases). The ends were cut back, 0 bases at V and 3 bases at J, with 18 bases in the middle. CDR3 length equals 18 residues. Germline CDR1 LGHNA, CDR2 YSLEER. CDR3 in DNA: TGCGCCAGCAGCCAAGATTGGGCAGGGGACCTACCCAATCAGCCCCAGCATTTT. Its translation: CASSQDWAGDLPNQPQHF.

This clonotype was detected ten times or more. The chain is built from TRBV7-9 and TRBJ2-1; maybe TRBD1 (6 bases). This CDR3 region has 14 residues. V was shortened by 10 bases and J by 1 base, with 14 bases between the two germline ends. Germline-derived CDR1 and CDR2 are SEHNR and FQNEAQ (reference sequence). In DNA, the CDR3 is TGTGCCATCGATAACAGGGATTCCTACAATGAGCAGTTCTTC. It is translated as CAIDNRDSYNEQFF.

This clonotype was recorded many times. The chain combines TRBV3-1 with TRBJ2-7; the D gene is possibly TRBD2 (6 bases). Trimming removed 3 bases from V and 3 bases from J, with 18 bases in between. The CDR3 length is 16 residues. Germline values: CDR1 LGHDT, CDR2 YNNKEL (reference sequence). DNA for the CDR3: TGTGCCAGCAGCCACTTTAATGGGGGGAGAGGCTACGAGCAGTACTTC. Protein sequence: CASSHFNGGRGYEQYF.

This clonotype was seen repeatedly, ten times or more. The chain couples TRBV10-3 to TRBJ2-5, with D possibly TRBD1 on 5 matching bases. The CDR3 runs 14 residues. V was clipped by 2 bases and J by 3 bases, with 10 bases between them. The germline gives CDR1 ENHRY, CDR2 SYGVKD. CDR3: CAISERGGEETQYF. The CDR3 nucleotides are TGTGCCATCAGTGAGAGGGGCGGCGAAGAGACCCAGTACTTC.